This entry is about one T cell receptor beta chain. The clone's antigen remains unknown. No quality values exist for individual bases; no much larger clone is one base distant. The germline V gene provides CDR1 SGHTA and CDR2 FQGNSA. CDR3 length: 15 amino acids, cysteine to phenylalanine. Only CDR3 DNA is held: 45 bases, read in frame from base 1. V is shortened by 1 base, J by 0 bases, and the region joining them spans 10 bases. Libraries came from 5' RACE. Instrument on record: Illumina HiSeq 2500. A second roughly 6 to 11 cycle PCR used a sample-barcoded 5' primer and a J-beta primer mix. A unique molecular identifier was introduced onto each TCR beta cDNA molecule by a template-switch 5' adaptor carrying 12 random nucleotides. At least 2.5 million CDR3-containing paired-end reads were obtained from each sample. The Mint cDNA synthesis kit, primed by a TRBC-specific oligonucleotide, was used to synthesize first-strand cDNA from all RNA. All cDNA was treated with uracil-DNA glycosylase and then went through a first 18-cycle PCR with the universal primers M1SS and BC2_uni_R. The authors' analysis ran thus. For normalization, 1 million high-quality reads were randomly selected from each sample, with every read carrying a distinct molecular identifier. Reads sharing molecular identifiers were discarded rather than binned into consensus sequences. MiTCR, with a Q25 quality threshold and the strictest error-elimination algorithm, was used for CDR3 identification, clonotype clustering and error correction. Lower-bound total TCR beta diversity was estimated with a nonparametric unseen species model using Euler transformation. Using fastp trimming at Q25 and MiXCR clonotype assembly, TCRdb reanalyzed the public sequencing data and kept in-frame beta chains. Under each unique CDR3 protein, matching rows form one entry showing the most common genes and DNA. For this entry, the V and J calls and clone size follow TCRdb and not the study's own pipeline. Within this sample are roughly 1.4 million distinct CDR3 sequences, with almost 60% of them counted one time only. The leading ten clones occupy under 8.5% of the sample.

The approximately 39 donors, aged 6 to 90 years, were systemically healthy Caucasian individuals from Russia. Approximately 9.3 milliliters of peripheral blood were drawn from each donor into EDTA-treated Vacutainer tubes. Ficoll-Paque density-gradient centrifugation was used to isolate PBMCs, with at least 7 million obtained per sample. Total RNA, at least 6 micrograms per sample, was extracted from PBMCs with Trizol reagent. The percentages of naive CD45RAhigh/CD27high T cells were determined by flow cytometry on a PBMC aliquot from every donor. These data are taken from a study of blood T cells in healthy people across ages (dated by TCRdb to between 2015 and 2016). General notes on the study: In model experiments, template switching captured roughly one uniquely barcoded TCR beta cDNA molecule for every two T cells. To avoid experimental bias, donors of different ages were spread randomly across the sequencing lanes. Using the same blood draw, the study looked at two additional independent replicas of 1 million unique cDNA reads for two donors, one aged 18 to 30 and the other aged 80 or older. Four age groups were formed from the donors: young (average roughly 16 years), middle-aged (approximately 42), aged (more than 55) and long-lived (around 82). Age-related changes in TCR beta repertoire diversity were measured in the study by deep sequencing normalized with unique cDNA molecular identifiers. What the research found in general, with its limitations: The long-lived group showed more naive CD4+ T cells, fewer expanded clones and increased TCR diversity than the aged group, suggesting age selection. The CMV infection status of donors was not known, potentially confounding age-related changes in expanded clonotypes. As age increased, observed TCR beta diversity per million T cells dropped in a roughly linear way, and a significant reduction was already evident by age 40. Estimates of total diversity based on one million sequenced T cells were considered lower bounds and underestimates. A strong correlation was found between observed TCR beta diversity and the percentage of naive T cells measured by flow cytometry. Bulk unsorted PBMC profiling prevented conclusive comparison of naive and antigen-experienced compartments.

The sequence links TRBV7-2 to TRBJ2-7, with a tentative D gene TRBD2 over 6 matching bases. The clonotype comes from a man aged 18 to 30 in good health. Material: blood. CDR3 reads: CASSLDFGGSYEQYF. The nucleotide sequence reads TGTGCCAGCAGCTTAGATTTCGGGGGCTCCTACGAGCAGTACTTC.